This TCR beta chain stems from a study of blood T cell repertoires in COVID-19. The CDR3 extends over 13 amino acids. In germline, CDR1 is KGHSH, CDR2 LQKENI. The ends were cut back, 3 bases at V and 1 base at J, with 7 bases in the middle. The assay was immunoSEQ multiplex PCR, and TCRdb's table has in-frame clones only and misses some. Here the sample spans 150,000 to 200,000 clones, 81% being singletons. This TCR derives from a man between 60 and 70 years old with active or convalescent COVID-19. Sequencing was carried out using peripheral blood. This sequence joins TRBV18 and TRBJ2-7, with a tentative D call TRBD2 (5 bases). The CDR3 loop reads CASSPSGSYEQYF. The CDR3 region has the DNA TGTGCCAGCTCACCGAGCGGTTCCTACGAGCAGTACTTC.